This T cell receptor beta chain was identified in a study of OX40 agonist ivuxolimab in advanced cancers. As for the study in general: The patients got ivuxolimab, which is an agonistic anti-OX40 (CD134) antibody. Mean age 60 years, range roughly 20 to 85; approximately 83% male. Partial responses were achieved by three patients, of whom one had hepatocellular carcinoma and two had cutaneous melanoma.

This CDR3 region has 15 residues. The V gene's germline CDR1 is SGHRS and CDR2 YFSETQ. Trimming shortened V by 0 bases and J by 1 base, and 11 bases separated the two germline ends. Findings of the study overall: CD4+ T cells averaged fewer expanded clones than CD8+ T cells.

TCRdb's table, derived via immunoSEQ multiplex PCR, lists solely in-frame clones and lacks some. The table records some 70,000 clones, 87% of them present only once. As to this clone: As yet, its antigen is unknown.

The specimen comprised CD4+ or CD8+ T cells sorted from blood, sampled in a trial of the OX40 agonist ivuxolimab. The source of this sequence is an adult with an advanced solid tumor such as melanoma, head and neck, liver or kidney cancer. The chain links TRBV5-1 to TRBJ2-7; D tentatively fits TRBD1 or TRBD2 (7 bases each). The CDR3 DNA reads as TGCGCCAGCAGCTTGGCGGGGGGACAGTCCTACGAGCAGTACTTC. Translating gives CASSLAGGQSYEQYF.